This is a list of T cell receptor beta chains from one sample in a study of long-term antiretroviral therapy in people with HIV. TCRdb's copy holds only in-frame clones and misses some; the assay was immunoSEQ multiplex PCR. In the table there are about 22,000 clones, around 84% of which are singletons. The source material was unsorted PBMCs, sampled 1.3 years after starting antiretroviral therapy. The receptors derive from a man between 60 and 75 years old with HIV. Each CDR3 is given with its conserved first and last residue. A D gene is named only where the DNA matches it firmly. Expanded clones get a size class; other rows say once, few or many, or leave the size out.

D: TRBD1
J: TRBJ1-1
V: TRBV5-1
size: -
CDR3: CASSPDRETEAFF
DNA: TGCGCCAGCAGCCCCGACAGGGAAACTGAAGCTTTCTTT

D: TRBD1
J: TRBJ2-7
V: TRBV5-1
size: -
CDR3: CASSSPKISTGLAYEQYF
DNA: TGCGCCAGCAGCTCACCCAAGATCTCGACAGGGTTGGCCTACGAGCAGTACTTC

D: -
J: TRBJ1-1
V: TRBV7-2
size: -
CDR3: CASRPGLFGVTEAFF
DNA: TGTGCCAGCAGACCGGGACTTTTTGGGGTCACTGAAGCTTTCTTT

D: TRBD1
J: TRBJ1-4
V: TRBV6-5
size: -
CDR3: CASSYGQDNEKLFF
DNA: TGTGCCAGCAGTTACGGACAGGATAATGAAAAACTGTTTTTT

D: -
J: TRBJ1-5
V: TRBV7-9
size: -
CDR3: CASSGSGSNQPQHF
DNA: TGTGCCAGCAGCGGATCGGGTAGCAATCAGCCCCAGCATTTT

D: TRBD2
J: TRBJ2-1
V: TRBV29-1
size: -
CDR3: CSVEEPGLVKLDGQFF
DNA: TGCAGCGTTGAAGAACCGGGACTAGTAAAATTAGATGGTCAGTTCTTC

D: TRBD1
J: TRBJ1-4
V: TRBV7-6
size: -
CDR3: CASSLQGGYEKLFF
DNA: TGTGCCAGCAGTTTGCAGGGGGGTTATGAAAAACTGTTTTTT

D: TRBD2
J: TRBJ2-7
V: TRBV4-3
size: -
CDR3: CASSHQTSGGYEQYF
DNA: TGCGCCAGCAGCCACCAAACTAGCGGGGGGTACGAGCAGTACTTC

D: -
J: TRBJ2-2
V: TRBV5-1
size: -
CDR3: CASSLGPIPYTGELFF
DNA: TGCGCCAGCAGCTTGGGGCCCATCCCCTACACCGGGGAGCTGTTTTTT

D: -
J: TRBJ1-1
V: TRBV5-1
size: -
CDR3: CASSLQSGQLMNTEAFF
DNA: TGCGCCAGCAGCTTACAATCAGGACAGCTAATGAACACTGAAGCTTTCTTT

D: TRBD1
J: TRBJ1-1
V: TRBV5-7
size: -
CDR3: CASSSSERGLSPPPEAFF
DNA: TGTGCCAGCAGCTCCTCGGAAAGGGGGCTCTCTCCCCCCCCTGAAGCTTTCTTT

D: -
J: TRBJ2-1
V: TRBV4-2
size: -
CDR3: CASSQEGSHRAGEQFF
DNA: TGTGCCAGCAGCCAAGAGGGTAGCCACAGGGCTGGGGAGCAGTTCTTC

D: -
J: TRBJ2-7
V: TRBV27
size: -
CDR3: CASRVQRNYEQYF
DNA: TGTGCCAGCAGGGTCCAGCGGAACTACGAGCAGTACTTC

D: TRBD1
J: TRBJ1-1
V: TRBV7-9
size: -
CDR3: CASSLGQGASEAFF
DNA: TGTGCCAGCAGCTTAGGGCAGGGGGCCAGTGAAGCTTTCTTT

D: TRBD2
J: TRBJ2-2
V: TRBV5-8
size: -
CDR3: CASSTGLAGPTGELFF
DNA: TGTGCCAGCAGCACCGGACTAGCGGGACCGACCGGGGAGCTGTTTTTT

D: -
J: TRBJ2-3
V: TRBV7-2
size: -
CDR3: CASSQRQTDITDTQYF
DNA: TGTGCCAGCAGCCAGAGACAGACGGATATCACAGATACGCAGTATTTT

D: -
J: TRBJ2-6
V: TRBV29-1
size: -
CDR3: CSVEEGSSGANVLTF
DNA: TGCAGCGTTGAAGAGGGGAGCTCTGGGGCCAACGTCCTGACTTTC

D: TRBD2
J: TRBJ2-2
V: TRBV5-1
size: -
CDR3: CASSLISGSPTGELFF
DNA: TGCGCCAGCAGCTTAATTAGCGGGAGTCCCACCGGGGAGCTGTTTTTT

D: -
J: TRBJ2-7
V: TRBV5-4
size: -
CDR3: CASSLFSYEQYF
DNA: TGTGCCAGCAGCTTGTTCTCCTACGAGCAGTACTTC

D: -
J: TRBJ2-1
V: TRBV10-3
size: few
CDR3: CAISPPTATGGQFF
DNA: TGTGCCATCAGCCCCCCAACGGCCACCGGGGGGCAGTTCTTC

D: TRBD1
J: TRBJ1-1
V: TRBV18
size: -
CDR3: CASSPHRGDTEAFF
DNA: TGTGCCAGCTCACCGCACAGGGGGGACACTGAAGCTTTCTTT

D: -
J: TRBJ2-7
V: TRBV5-1
size: -
CDR3: CASSLVGSAVPYEQYF
DNA: TGCGCCAGCAGCTTGGTTGGCTCGGCGGTCCCCTACGAGCAGTACTTC

D: TRBD1
J: TRBJ1-5
V: TRBV6-1
size: -
CDR3: CASSHTGGQQPQHF
DNA: TGTGCCAGCAGTCACACAGGGGGGCAACAGCCCCAGCATTTT

D: -
J: TRBJ1-6
V: TRBV9
size: -
CDR3: CASSGGAPNNSPLHF
DNA: TGTGCCAGCAGCGGGGGGGCCCCTAATAATTCACCCCTCCACTTT

D: TRBD1
J: TRBJ1-2
V: TRBV10-3
size: few
CDR3: CAISGGTGSSDYGYTF
DNA: TGTGCCATCAGTGGGGGGACAGGGAGTTCGGACTATGGCTACACCTTC

D: -
J: TRBJ2-5
V: TRBV5-1
size: -
CDR3: CASSLFSGSQETQYF
DNA: TGCGCCAGCAGCTTGTTTAGCGGATCCCAAGAGACCCAGTACTTC

D: TRBD2
J: TRBJ2-7
V: TRBV9
size: few
CDR3: CASSVSGSEYEQYF
DNA: TGTGCCAGCAGCGTTAGCGGGAGTGAGTACGAGCAGTACTTC

D: -
J: TRBJ1-2
V: TRBV11-2
size: few
CDR3: CASSLELHYGYTF
DNA: TGTGCCAGCAGCTTAGAACTTCACTATGGCTACACCTTC

D: -
J: TRBJ2-3
V: TRBV7-9
size: -
CDR3: CASSLIVGPSTDTQYF
DNA: TGTGCCAGCAGCTTAATAGTGGGGCCTAGCACAGATACGCAGTATTTT

D: TRBD1
J: TRBJ1-1
V: TRBV6-1
size: -
CDR3: CASSSIDREGEAFF
DNA: TGTGCCAGCAGTTCGATTGACAGGGAGGGTGAAGCTTTCTTT

D: -
J: TRBJ2-3
V: TRBV29-1
size: -
CDR3: CSVGVGGRDTQYF
DNA: TGCAGCGTGGGGGTTGGGGGGCGTGATACGCAGTATTTT

D: -
J: TRBJ2-1
V: TRBV13
size: -
CDR3: CASSPQTPNNEQFF
DNA: TGTGCCAGCAGCCCACAAACACCGAACAATGAGCAGTTCTTC

D: -
J: TRBJ1-2
V: TRBV11-2
size: -
CDR3: CASSPSGGRYGYTF
DNA: TGTGCCAGCAGCCCATCGGGGGGTCGCTATGGCTACACCTTC

D: -
J: TRBJ2-1
V: TRBV6-5
size: -
CDR3: CASSYSTGDIRQFF
DNA: TGTGCCAGCAGTTACTCGACGGGGGACATTCGGCAGTTCTTC

D: -
J: TRBJ1-1
V: TRBV25-1
size: -
CDR3: CASSEWESAEAFF
DNA: TGTGCCAGCAGTGAATGGGAAAGCGCTGAAGCTTTCTTT

D: -
J: TRBJ2-7
V: TRBV7-3
size: -
CDR3: CASSLRAYEQYF
DNA: TGTGCCAGCAGCTTACGCGCCTACGAGCAGTACTTC

D: -
J: TRBJ1-5
V: TRBV15
size: -
CDR3: CATSSLRGNQPQHF
DNA: TGTGCCACCAGCAGTCTTCGGGGCAATCAGCCCCAGCATTTT

D: -
J: TRBJ2-5
V: TRBV11-2
size: -
CDR3: CASSPGTGTSSRQYF
DNA: TGTGCCAGCAGCCCCGGGACGGGCACCTCAAGTCGCCAGTACTTC

D: -
J: TRBJ1-4
V: TRBV25-1
size: once
CDR3: CASSAGRAGNEKLFF
DNA: TGTGCCAGCAGTGCCGGACGGGCGGGTAATGAAAAACTGTTTTTT

D: -
J: TRBJ2-5
V: TRBV5-1
size: -
CDR3: CASSWRAADQETQYF
DNA: TGCGCCAGCAGCTGGAGGGCGGCCGATCAAGAGACCCAGTACTTC

D: -
J: TRBJ2-5
V: TRBV7-2
size: few
CDR3: CASSVTGTLGETQYF
DNA: TGTGCCAGCAGCGTAACCGGGACCCTGGGCGAGACCCAGTACTTC

D: TRBD1
J: TRBJ1-3
V: TRBV18
size: -
CDR3: CASSRSWDSPGNTIYF
DNA: TGTGCCAGCTCACGGTCATGGGACAGTCCTGGAAACACCATATATTTT

D: -
J: TRBJ2-2
V: TRBV7-7
size: -
CDR3: CASSLVGGTNTGELFF
DNA: TGTGCCAGCAGCTTAGTGGGGGGAACGAACACCGGGGAGCTGTTTTTT

D: -
J: TRBJ2-5
V: TRBV5-1
size: -
CDR3: CASSLEAESYETQYF
DNA: TGCGCCAGCAGCTTGGAGGCAGAATCGTATGAGACCCAGTACTTC

D: TRBD1
J: TRBJ1-2
V: TRBV7-2
size: once
CDR3: CASSNTGTGGVYGYTF
DNA: TGTGCCAGCAGCAACACCGGGACAGGCGGTGTCTATGGCTACACCTTC

D: TRBD2
J: TRBJ2-7
V: TRBV5-4
size: -
CDR3: CASSLASLADYEQYF
DNA: TGTGCCAGCAGCTTGGCGTCCCTAGCGGACTACGAGCAGTACTTC

D: -
J: TRBJ2-3
V: TRBV19
size: -
CDR3: CASSIVPSLGTDTQYF
DNA: TGTGCCAGTAGTATAGTCCCTAGCTTAGGCACAGATACGCAGTATTTT

D: TRBD1
J: TRBJ1-1
V: TRBV2
size: -
CDR3: CASSDQGGMYTEAFF
DNA: TGTGCCAGCAGTGACCAGGGGGGAATGTACACTGAAGCTTTCTTT

D: TRBD2
J: TRBJ2-3
V: TRBV5-4
size: -
CDR3: CASSFWGALAGGPDTQYF
DNA: TGTGCCAGCAGCTTTTGGGGCGCTCTAGCGGGGGGGCCGGATACGCAGTATTTT

D: -
J: TRBJ2-7
V: TRBV10-3
size: -
CDR3: CAISAYRGGQYF
DNA: TGTGCCATCAGTGCCTACAGGGGGGGGCAGTACTTC

D: TRBD2
J: TRBJ2-3
V: TRBV5-1
size: -
CDR3: CASSLPHLAGGSSTDTQYF
DNA: TGCGCCAGCAGCTTGCCTCATCTAGCGGGAGGTTCTAGCACAGATACGCAGTATTTT

D: TRBD2
J: TRBJ2-3
V: TRBV25-1
size: -
CDR3: CASSRLATTDTQYF
DNA: TGTGCCAGCAGCAGACTAGCCACGACAGATACGCAGTATTTT

D: -
J: TRBJ2-3
V: TRBV25-1
size: -
CDR3: CASSEVTAPTDTQYF
DNA: TGTGCCAGCAGTGAGGTGACGGCACCAACAGATACGCAGTATTTT

D: -
J: TRBJ1-3
V: TRBV19
size: -
CDR3: CASERNTIYF
DNA: TGTGCCAGTGAGAGAAACACCATATATTTT

D: -
J: TRBJ1-1
V: TRBV7-9
size: -
CDR3: CASSPGTEGRDTEAFF
DNA: TGTGCCAGCAGCCCCGGCACAGAAGGACGGGACACTGAAGCTTTCTTT

D: -
J: TRBJ1-2
V: TRBV18
size: -
CDR3: CASSPRQEDGYTF
DNA: TGTGCCAGCTCACCAAGACAGGAGGATGGCTACACCTTC

D: -
J: TRBJ1-5
V: TRBV28
size: -
CDR3: CASSHPRALNQPQHF
DNA: TGTGCCAGCAGCCACCCCAGGGCCCTCAATCAGCCCCAGCATTTT